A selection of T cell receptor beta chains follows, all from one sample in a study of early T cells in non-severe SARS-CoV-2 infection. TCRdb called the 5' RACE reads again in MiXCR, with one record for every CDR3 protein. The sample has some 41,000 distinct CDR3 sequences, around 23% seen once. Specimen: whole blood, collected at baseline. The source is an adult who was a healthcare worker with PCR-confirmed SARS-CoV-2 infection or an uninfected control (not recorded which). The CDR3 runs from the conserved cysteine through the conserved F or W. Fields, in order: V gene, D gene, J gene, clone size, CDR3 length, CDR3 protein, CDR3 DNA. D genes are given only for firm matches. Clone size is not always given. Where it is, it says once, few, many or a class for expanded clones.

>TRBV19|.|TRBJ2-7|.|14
CASSIDSLSYEQYF
TGTGCCAGTAGTATCGACAGTCTCTCCTACGAGCAGTACTTC
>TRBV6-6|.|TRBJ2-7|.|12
CASSKTQGEQYF
TGTGCCAGCAGCAAGACTCAGGGGGAGCAGTACTTC
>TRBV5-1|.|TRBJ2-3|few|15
CASSEGQFSTDTQYF
TGCGCCAGCAGCGAGGGACAATTCAGCACAGATACGCAGTATTTT
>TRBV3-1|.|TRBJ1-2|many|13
CASSQDGREGYTF
TGTGCCAGCAGCCAAGATGGGAGAGAGGGCTACACCTTC
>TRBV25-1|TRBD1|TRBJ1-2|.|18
CASSDSRLRDRGNYGYTF
TGTGCCAGCAGTGATAGCCGGCTCCGGGACAGGGGGAACTATGGCTACACCTTC
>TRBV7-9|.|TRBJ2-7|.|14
CASSLAQTGYEQYF
TGTGCCAGCAGCTTAGCACAAACTGGTTACGAGCAGTACTTC
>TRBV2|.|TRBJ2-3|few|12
CATRTGMDTQYF
TGTGCCACCCGGACTGGGATGGATACGCAGTATTTT
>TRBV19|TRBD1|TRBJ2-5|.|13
CASRDRGTETQYF
TGTGCCAGTCGGGACAGGGGAACGGAGACCCAGTACTTC
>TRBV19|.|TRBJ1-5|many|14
CASSMRQGNQPQHF
TGTGCCAGTAGTATGAGACAGGGCAATCAGCCCCAGCATTTT
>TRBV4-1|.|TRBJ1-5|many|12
CASSQVGKPQHF
TGCGCCAGCAGCCAAGTGGGAAAGCCCCAGCATTTT
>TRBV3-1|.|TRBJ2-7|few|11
CASSQASEQYF
TGTGCCAGCAGCCAAGCGTCCGAGCAGTACTTC
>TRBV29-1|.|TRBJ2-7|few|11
CSVSVNYEQYF
TGCAGCGTTTCAGTGAACTACGAGCAGTACTTC
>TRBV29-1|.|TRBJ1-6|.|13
CSVEIALGSPLHF
TGCAGCGTTGAGATAGCTCTTGGTTCACCCCTCCACTTT
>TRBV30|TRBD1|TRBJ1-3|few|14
CASPGTGSGNTIYF
TGTGCCTCCCCCGGGACAGGCTCTGGAAACACCATATATTTT
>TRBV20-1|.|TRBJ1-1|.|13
CSAREDPHLPNFF
TGCAGTGCTAGAGAGGACCCCCATCTTCCGAACTTCTTT
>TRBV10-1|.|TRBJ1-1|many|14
CASSPSKGHTEAFF
TGCGCCAGCAGTCCCTCTAAGGGGCACACTGAAGCTTTCTTT
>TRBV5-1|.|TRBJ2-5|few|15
CASSSLDLSEETQYF
TGCGCCAGCAGCTCCCTGGACCTTAGCGAAGAGACCCAGTACTTC